A single sample gave rise to the 10 T cell receptor beta chains below, sequenced in a study of vaccination and CD4 T cells after COVID-19. The antigens these receptors bind are not known. Indicated treatment: roughly 10-day PBMC culture with coronavirus spike peptide pools or control peptides (ViraFEST assay). The Oncomine TCR Beta short-read assay was applied to DNA of cultured CD4+ T cells. TCRdb fed the PCR reads into MiXCR, producing one record per CDR3 protein. The repertoire includes 13,000 to 15,000 distinct CDR3 sequences, about 28% of them detected once, and over 15% sits in the top ten. Specimen: cultured CD4+ T cells from blood. These TCRs come from a human donor with COVID-19.

This clonotype came up a few times. The rearrangement joins TRBV6-2 or TRBV6-3 to TRBJ1-2; 10 nucleotides line up with TRBD1. The CDR3 extends over 13 amino acids. Germline CDR1 is MNHEY and CDR2 is SVGEGT. The junction had 7 bases not matched to a gene; V was cut back by 7 bases and J by 8 bases. CDR3 sequence: CASTRTGGEGYTF. Here the CDR3 DNA reads TGTGCCAGCACCAGGACAGGGGGGGAAGGCTACACCTTC.

The chain employs TRBV4-3 and TRBJ2-7; maybe TRBD1 (6 bases). The germline gives CDR1 LGHNA, CDR2 YSLEER. V was shortened by 0 bases and J by 2 bases, with 8 bases between the two germline ends. There are 14 residues in the CDR3. The DNA of the CDR3 is TGCGCCAGCAGCCAAGAATCAGGGGCCTACGAGCAGTACTTC. Translated, it gives CASSQESGAYEQYF.

J is TRBJ1-2 and V is TRBV12-3 or TRBV12-4, with a tentative D call TRBD1 (6 bases). The length of the CDR3 is 12 residues. Trimming stripped 4 bases from V and 12 bases from J, with 15 bases between. DNA for the CDR3: TGTGCCAGCAGTTCAAACAGGGAAAAGGACACCTTC. This codes for CASSSNREKDTF.

The chain combines TRBV18 with TRBJ1-1; 9 positions agree with TRBD1. The V gene end was trimmed by 3 bases and the J gene end by 1 base; junction bases not matched to a gene: 3. The germline CDR1 and CDR2 sequences are KGHSH and LQKENI. The CDR3 spans 15 residues. DNA of the CDR3: TGTGCCAGCTCACCCGGGACAGGGTCGAACACTGAAGCTTTCTTT. Encoded protein: CASSPGTGSNTEAFF.

This clonotype was observed a few times. The V gene is TRBV15, the J gene TRBJ1-1; D may be TRBD1 (6 bases). The CDR3 totals 17 residues. From germline, CDR1 is LNHNV and CDR2 YYDKDF (reference sequence). Trimming removed 3 bases at V and 2 bases at J, with 19 bases between. The CDR3 region is CATSSEQNARGNTEAFF. The CDR3 coding sequence is TGTGCCACCAGCAGCGAACAAAACGCCAGGGGCAACACTGAAGCTTTCTTT.

The genes are TRBV12-5 and TRBJ2-7; weak D call: TRBD2 (6 bases). CDR1 is LGHNT and CDR2 is FRNRAP in the germline V gene. Trimming removed 6 bases from V and 2 bases from J, with 11 bases in between. CDR3 size: 13 residues. The CDR3, as DNA: TGTGCTAGTGGCGGACTAAGCACCTACGAGCAGTACTTC. This codes for CASGGLSTYEQYF.

This clonotype is classed as large. The chain employs TRBV19 and TRBJ2-7; the match to TRBD1 covers 11 bases. V gave up 6 bases and J gave up 3 bases; unmatched junction bases: 7. The CDR3 runs 15 residues. The germline V gene encodes CDR1 LNHDA and CDR2 SQIVND (reference sequence). This CDR3 is CASRRTGGAFYEQYF. The CDR3 DNA reads as TGTGCCAGTAGAAGGACAGGGGGCGCTTTCTACGAGCAGTACTTC.

This clonotype has a handful of counts. The rearrangement joins TRBV6-1 to TRBJ1-5, with 11 positions matching TRBD1. The CDR3 runs to 15 residues. Trimming cost V 5 bases and J 6 bases; bases outside gene matches: 6. Germline V gene lookup returns CDR1 MNHNS and CDR2 SASEGT. CDR3 region: CASSNTGTGGQPQHF. The DNA for the CDR3 is TGTGCCAGCAGTAATACCGGGACAGGGGGTCAGCCCCAGCATTTT.

The sample holds a few counts of this clonotype. The J gene is TRBJ1-5, the V gene TRBV12-3 or TRBV12-4, with unresolved D. CDR3 length: 16 amino acids. The V end lost 0 bases, the J end lost 0 bases, and 9 bases lay between the germline ends. The CDR3: CASSLARRLSNQPQHF. The DNA for the CDR3 is TGTGCCAGCAGTTTAGCGAGGCGCCTTAGCAATCAGCCCCAGCATTTT.

The V call is TRBV12-3 or TRBV12-4, the J call TRBJ2-5; possibly TRBD2 for D (6 bases). Trimming took 8 bases from V and 1 from J, leaving 8 bases between them. This CDR3 comprises 12 residues. In nucleotides, the CDR3 is TGTGCCAGCGGGGGGACCCAAGAGACCCAGTACTTC. As protein: CASGGTQETQYF.